Listed below are T cell receptor beta chains from one sample, sequenced in a study of control samples from healthy donors and cancer patients. Repertoires were generated with immunoSEQ multiplex PCR, while TCRdb's copy carries only in-frame clones and drops some. The sample shows 65,000 to 80,000 clones, around 90% of them seen only once. Material for sequencing was PBMCs. The receptors here all came from a woman aged 60-75 years with head and neck cancer. The CDR3 runs from the conserved cysteine through the conserved F or W. Fields, in order: J gene, V gene, clone size, D gene, CDR3 DNA, CDR3 protein. A D gene is named only where the DNA matches it firmly. Not all rows give a size; the values are once, few, many and, for expanded clones, a class.

TRBJ1-2	TRBV7-2	-	-	TGTGCCAGCAGCTTTGTGGGGGCGGGGATTAACTATGGCTACACCTTC	CASSFVGAGINYGYTF
TRBJ2-1	TRBV10-1	-	TRBD1	TGCGCCAGCAGTGGACAGGGGGCTGAGCAGTTCTTC	CASSGQGAEQFF
TRBJ1-2	TRBV28	-	-	TGTGCCAGCAGTTTAGGGCGGGGGAGGTTTGGCTACACCTTC	CASSLGRGRFGYTF
TRBJ1-2	TRBV5-4	-	TRBD1	TGTGCCAGCAGCCGAGGACAGGGGGACTATGGCTACACCTTC	CASSRGQGDYGYTF
TRBJ2-1	TRBV19	-	TRBD1	TGTGCCAGTAGTACCAGGGGGCCCCTCCGCGCGAGTGAGCAGTTCTTC	CASSTRGPLRASEQFF
TRBJ2-3	TRBV7-6	-	-	TGTGCCAGCAGCCCGAGTAGGGGTAGCACAGATACGCAGTATTTT	CASSPSRGSTDTQYF
TRBJ1-1	TRBV7-8	-	-	TGTGCCAGCCTTGTTGGGGGGAAAAACACTGAAGCTTTCTTT	CASLVGGKNTEAFF
TRBJ1-6	TRBV19	-	TRBD1	TGTGCCACCCGGGACAGGGCGGAATCACCCCTCCACTTT	CATRDRAESPLHF
TRBJ1-5	TRBV3-1/TRBV3-2	-	TRBD1	TGTGCCAGCAGCTTTGGACAGGGAGGGCAGCCCCAGCATTTT	CASSFGQGGQPQHF
TRBJ2-7	TRBV15	-	TRBD1	TGTGCCACCAGCATAGGGACAGGGGGGACCTACGAGCAGTACTTC	CATSIGTGGTYEQYF
TRBJ1-2	TRBV7-2	-	-	TGTGCCAGCAGCCCAGTGGTCGGAACGGGCGGCTACACCTTC	CASSPVVGTGGYTF
TRBJ2-3	TRBV4-3	few	TRBD2	TGCGCCAGCAGCCAAGGGAGCCTAGCGGGATGGTCAGATACGCAGTATTTT	CASSQGSLAGWSDTQYF
TRBJ2-4	TRBV5-1	-	-	TGCGCCAGCAGCTCCCCCAGGGCGGGGCTAGGAAACATTCAGTACTTC	CASSSPRAGLGNIQYF
TRBJ2-1	TRBV29-1	-	-	TGCAGCGTTGAAGATGGTCGGCGGACCAGCTCCTACAATGAGCAGTTCTTC	CSVEDGRRTSSYNEQFF
TRBJ2-2	TRBV14	-	-	TGTGCCAGCAGCCAAGGACAGTCGAACACCGGGGAGCTGTTTTTT	CASSQGQSNTGELFF
TRBJ2-7	TRBV5-6	once	TRBD1	TGTGCCAGCAGCACTAACAGGGGGCGAAGCCCCTACGAGCAGTACTTC	CASSTNRGRSPYEQYF
TRBJ2-5	TRBV3-1/TRBV3-2	-	-	TGTGCCAGCGGACGTCCTCAGTACCAAGAGACCCAGTACTTC	CASGRPQYQETQYF
TRBJ2-7	TRBV10-3	-	-	TGTGCCATCAGTGCGCAACAGGAATACGAGCAGTACTTC	CAISAQQEYEQYF
TRBJ2-5	TRBV5-1	-	-	TGCGCCAGCAGCGCTAACGGACTGGATCAAGAGACCCAGTACTTC	CASSANGLDQETQYF
TRBJ2-1	TRBV28	-	TRBD2	TGTGCCAGCAGTTTGCCTAGCGGGAGAACGAATGAGCAGTTCTTC	CASSLPSGRTNEQFF
TRBJ2-5	TRBV28	-	-	TGTGCCAGCAGTTTAACCAGCAGCAAGACCCAGTACTTC	CASSLTSSKTQYF
TRBJ1-5	TRBV24-1	-	-	TGTGCCACCAGTGCGGGGGCTGGCAATCAGCCCCAGCATTTT	CATSAGAGNQPQHF
TRBJ2-7	TRBV5-1	-	-	TGCGCCAGCAGCTTGGTCGGTCAGGGATCCTACGAGCAGTACTTC	CASSLVGQGSYEQYF
TRBJ1-6	TRBV18	-	-	TGTGCCAGCTCTCAAGGGACCGATTTGAGACCCCTCCACTTT	CASSQGTDLRPLHF
TRBJ1-1	TRBV6-4	-	-	TGTGCCAGCAGTGATCGGGATACTGAAGCTTTCTTT	CASSDRDTEAFF
TRBJ2-1	TRBV2	-	TRBD2	TGTGCCAGCAGTGAGACTAGCGGGAGGGAAAATGAGCAGTTCTTC	CASSETSGRENEQFF
TRBJ2-7	TRBV15	-	-	TGTGCCACCGGGGTAGGGGGAACGGACTACGAGCAGTACTTC	CATGVGGTDYEQYF
TRBJ2-7	TRBV3-1/TRBV3-2	-	-	TGTGCCAGCAGCCAAGTGGCAGGCTTGGGCGAGCAGTACTTC	CASSQVAGLGEQYF
TRBJ1-1	TRBV24-1	-	-	TGTGCCACGTCATCGGCAGGGTTGAACACTGAAGCTTTCTTT	CATSSAGLNTEAFF
TRBJ2-4	TRBV3-1/TRBV3-2	-	-	TGTGCCAGCTCCCCGGGTGATTCCGCCAAAAACATTCAGTACTTC	CASSPGDSAKNIQYF